A selection of T cell receptor beta chains follows, all from one sample in a study of CD4 T cells in relation to SARS-CoV-2 and coronaviruses. Their target antigens are unknown. Clones were sequenced by immunoSEQ multiplex PCR, and TCRdb holds only the in-frame ones, with some missing. The table shows approximately 25,000 clones, with 60% to 85% occurring only once. Input material: CD4+ T cells from PBMCs, cultured in vitro. These receptors originate from a human donor in good health. The CDR3 runs from the conserved cysteine through the conserved F or W. D genes are given only for firm matches. Clone size is not always given. Where it is, it says once, few, many or a class for expanded clones.

v_call	d_call	clone_size	j_call	cdr3_nt	cdr3_aa
TRBV5-1	TRBD1	.	TRBJ1-2	TGCGCCAGCAGCCAGATAGACAGGGACAATGGCTACACCTTC	CASSQIDRDNGYTF
TRBV4-1	TRBD2	few	TRBJ2-2	TGCGCCAGCAGCCTAGCGGGGACGGCTGGGGAGCTGTTTTTT	CASSLAGTAGELFF
TRBV11-2	.	.	TRBJ1-2	TGTGCCAGCAGCTTAGTGGAAGGACCCAATGGCTACACCTTC	CASSLVEGPNGYTF
TRBV19	.	.	TRBJ1-1	TGTGCCAGTAGTATTCAGGGAAGATCCGACACTGAAGCTTTCTTT	CASSIQGRSDTEAFF
TRBV6-2/TRBV6-3	.	.	TRBJ2-1	TGTGCCAGCAGTTATGGGAGCAATGAGCAGTTCTTC	CASSYGSNEQFF
TRBV6-2/TRBV6-3	TRBD2	.	TRBJ2-2	TGTGCCAGCAGTTCTAGGCAACGACTAGCGGGAGGAACCGGGGAGCTGTTTTTT	CASSSRQRLAGGTGELFF
TRBV5-3	.	.	TRBJ2-5	TGTGCCAGAAACAACCGGGACACGGAGACCCAGTACTTC	CARNNRDTETQYF
TRBV7-8	.	medium-sized	TRBJ2-6	TGTGCCAGCAGCCGAGGGAGTGGGGCCAACGTCCTGACTTTC	CASSRGSGANVLTF
TRBV7-6	TRBD1	once	TRBJ1-1	TGTGCCAGCAGCTTAGCGGTGTCGGGACAGGTGATGAACACTGAAGCTTTCTTT	CASSLAVSGQVMNTEAFF
TRBV10-3	TRBD2	.	TRBJ2-3	TGTGCCATCAGCGGGACTAGCGGGGCTAGCACAGATACGCAGTATTTT	CAISGTSGASTDTQYF
TRBV3-1/TRBV3-2	.	.	TRBJ1-1	TGTGCCAGCAGCCGAGCAGGGTTGAGCACTGAAGCTTTCTTT	CASSRAGLSTEAFF
TRBV10-3	TRBD1	.	TRBJ1-3	TGTGCCATCAGGCTGGGGACAGGCACTCTGAGCACCATATATTTT	CAIRLGTGTLSTIYF
TRBV6-5	.	.	TRBJ2-7	TGTGCCAGCGTAGGGAGAGGTCGGGGCTACGAGCAGTACTTC	CASVGRGRGYEQYF
TRBV3-1/TRBV3-2	.	.	TRBJ2-5	TGTGCCAGCAGCCAAGTACTACAGTTCCAAGAGACCCAGTACTTC	CASSQVLQFQETQYF
TRBV9	TRBD1	.	TRBJ1-1	TGTGCCAGCAGCTTTGGACAGGGGACGTCCATGAACACTGAAGCTTTCTTT	CASSFGQGTSMNTEAFF
TRBV18	TRBD2	.	TRBJ2-1	TGTGCCAGCTCAACGACTAGCGGGGACAATGAGCAGTTCTTC	CASSTTSGDNEQFF
TRBV5-6	.	.	TRBJ1-2	TGTGCCAGCAGCCCGGGACTCTATGGCTACACCTTC	CASSPGLYGYTF
TRBV5-1	.	.	TRBJ2-2	TGCGCCAGCAGCTTGGCCCGTCCCACCGGGGAGCTGTTTTTT	CASSLARPTGELFF
TRBV7-3	.	.	TRBJ2-2	TGTGCCAGCAGTTTAACTAGGAACACCGGGGAGCTGTTTTTT	CASSLTRNTGELFF
TRBV4-3	.	.	TRBJ2-3	TGCGCCAGCAGCCAAGCCTACCGGGGGCCATACACAGATACGCAGTATTTT	CASSQAYRGPYTDTQYF
TRBV7-3	.	once	TRBJ2-7	TGTGCCAGCAGCTCTCAGCCTTGGGTAGAGCAGTACTTC	CASSSQPWVEQYF
TRBV19	TRBD2	.	TRBJ2-1	TGTGCCAGTAGCCGACTAGCGGGGATTAATGAGCAGTTCTTC	CASSRLAGINEQFF
TRBV5-1	.	.	TRBJ2-1	TGCGCCACCCGGTTGTTTTCGGGGGCATACAATGAGCAGTTCTTC	CATRLFSGAYNEQFF
TRBV10-3	.	.	TRBJ2-7	TGTGCCATCAGGATGGGGAGAACCTACGAGCAGTACTTC	CAIRMGRTYEQYF
TRBV30	.	few	TRBJ2-1	TGTGCCTGGAGGGACAGACACAATGAGCAGTTCTTC	CAWRDRHNEQFF
TRBV5-1	.	.	TRBJ2-7	TGCGCCAGCAGCTTGGTGGCTAACGAGCAGTACTTC	CASSLVANEQYF
TRBV6-5	TRBD2	.	TRBJ2-4	TGTGCCAGCACGGGGGGAGATGTGGCCAAAAACATTCAGTACTTC	CASTGGDVAKNIQYF
TRBV12-3/TRBV12-4	TRBD1	.	TRBJ1-2	TGTGCCAGCAGTCCGGGACAGAACTATGGCTACACCTTC	CASSPGQNYGYTF
TRBV6-2/TRBV6-3	TRBD1	.	TRBJ2-7	TGTGCCAGCAGTTGGGACAGACAAGCCTACGAGCAGTACTTC	CASSWDRQAYEQYF
TRBV19	.	.	TRBJ2-1	TGTGCCAGCTCCGGGACTGTATACAATGAGCAGTTCTTC	CASSGTVYNEQFF
TRBV10-3	TRBD2	.	TRBJ2-3	TGTGCCATCAGTGATCAAGCGGGAGGCCCCTCCACAGATACGCAGTATTTT	CAISDQAGGPSTDTQYF
TRBV6-5	TRBD1	.	TRBJ1-2	TGTGCCAGCAGTCCCGACAGGGGGTTAGGCTACACCTTC	CASSPDRGLGYTF
TRBV30	.	once	TRBJ2-3	TGTGCCTGGACGCAGACTAGCACAGATACGCAGTATTTT	CAWTQTSTDTQYF
TRBV4-2	TRBD2	.	TRBJ2-5	TGTGCCAGCAGCCAAGTCCGCGGGAGGGCCCAAGAGACCCAGTACTTC	CASSQVRGRAQETQYF
TRBV19	.	.	TRBJ1-2	TGTGCCAGTAGTATCGGACAGACCAATGGCTACACCTTC	CASSIGQTNGYTF
TRBV6-5	.	.	TRBJ1-2	TGTGCCAGCAGTTACGAGGGGGTGAATGGCTACACCTTC	CASSYEGVNGYTF
TRBV14	.	once	TRBJ1-1	TGTGCCAGCAGCCAAGTCCAGGGGCTGAACACTGAAGCTTTCTTT	CASSQVQGLNTEAFF
TRBV19	.	.	TRBJ2-2	TGTGCCAGTAGTACTCCCGCCGGGGAGCTGTTTTTT	CASSTPAGELFF
TRBV5-6	.	.	TRBJ1-6	TGTGCCAGCAGCTTTACGCACGGGGAAAATTCACCCCTCCACTTT	CASSFTHGENSPLHF
TRBV5-1	TRBD2	few	TRBJ2-5	TGCGCCAGCAGCAAAGGGACTAGCGGGGGCCAAGAGACCCAGTACTTC	CASSKGTSGGQETQYF
TRBV27	TRBD1	few	TRBJ2-1	TGTGCCAGCAGTCCCCGGACAGGAAGAGAGCAGTTCTTC	CASSPRTGREQFF
TRBV9	.	.	TRBJ1-1	TGTGCCAGCAGCGTAGTGGACAGAGCGAACACTGAAGCTTTCTTT	CASSVVDRANTEAFF
TRBV7-3	TRBD2	.	TRBJ2-2	TGTGCCAGCAGCTTACCCCCGGGACTAGGAACCGGGGAGCTGTTTTTT	CASSLPPGLGTGELFF
TRBV18	.	.	TRBJ2-5	TGTGCCAGCTCTCCACTTCAAGAGACCCAGTACTTC	CASSPLQETQYF
TRBV13	.	.	TRBJ1-2	TGTGCCAGCAGCTTAGTGTTGGGGCGGGCCTATGGCTACACCTTC	CASSLVLGRAYGYTF
TRBV4-1	.	.	TRBJ2-4	TGCGCCAGCAGCCCCCGGGAACATTCAAACATTCAGTACTTC	CASSPREHSNIQYF
TRBV29-1	.	.	TRBJ2-3	TGCAGCGTTAAGCCATCTGATACGCAGTATTTT	CSVKPSDTQYF
TRBV18	TRBD1	.	TRBJ1-5	TGTGCCAGCTCACCACCGTTAGGGACAGGTGACAATCAGCCCCAGCATTTT	CASSPPLGTGDNQPQHF
TRBV19	.	.	TRBJ2-2	TGTGCCAGTAGTGTGACAGGTGGAACCGGGGAGCTGTTTTTT	CASSVTGGTGELFF
TRBV7-8	.	.	TRBJ1-6	TGTGCCAGCAGCAATGGACAATACCCCTATAATTCACCCCTCCACTTT	CASSNGQYPYNSPLHF
TRBV25-1	TRBD1	.	TRBJ1-6	TGTGCCAGCAGAGACAGGGATAATTCACCCCTCCACTTT	CASRDRDNSPLHF
TRBV7-8	.	.	TRBJ1-4	TGTGCCAGCAGCTTGGGGGGAGGGGCGAGGGGTGAAAAACTGTTTTTT	CASSLGGGARGEKLFF
TRBV5-1	.	.	TRBJ2-7	TGCGCCAGCAGCTTGGGACCCCGGGACTCGACCTACGAGCAGTACTTC	CASSLGPRDSTYEQYF
TRBV19	.	.	TRBJ1-2	TGTGCCAGTAGTATAGTGGGAAAGTTGACAGACAACTATGGCTACACCTTC	CASSIVGKLTDNYGYTF
TRBV11-2	TRBD2	.	TRBJ2-5	TGTGCCAGCAGCTCAGGGACTAGCGGGAGTTTCAGGGAGACCCAGTACTTC	CASSSGTSGSFRETQYF